Shown below are 6 T cell receptor beta chains from a single sample sequenced in a study of blood T cells in healthy people across ages. A second PCR of roughly 7 to 11 cycles used a sample-barcoded 5' primer and a J-beta primer mix. TCRdb ran MiXCR on the 5' RACE reads and lists one entry per CDR3 protein. The sample contains about 650,000 distinct CDR3 sequences, about 30% of which appear only once. The sequenced material came from blood. The origin of the receptors is a woman older than 75 in good health.

The chain joins TRBV20-1 to TRBJ2-7; the D is unclear. V was trimmed by 6 bases and J by 4 bases, leaving 19 bases between them. The CDR3 contains 14 residues. Per germline, CDR1 DFQATT and CDR2 SNEGSKA (reference sequence). CDR3 loop: CSAAEGVNPYEQYF. CDR3 in DNA: TGCAGTGCCGCAGAAGGAGTAAACCCTTACGAGCAGTACTTC.

This clonotype occurred many times. J is TRBJ1-2 and V is TRBV4-1, with a possible D match to TRBD1 (5 bases). Trimming stripped 4 bases from V and 1 base from J, with 28 bases between. Germline CDR1 reads MGHRA; CDR2 reads YSYEKL. This CDR3 has 20 residues. The CDR3 is CASSRDLQTPGPAVNYGYTF. CDR3 coding DNA: TGCGCCAGCAGCCGAGACCTCCAGACGCCGGGACCGGCCGTTAACTATGGCTACACCTTC.

This clonotype was picked up many times. The chain couples TRBV7-9 to TRBJ2-1; 14 positions match TRBD2. This CDR3 contains 17 residues. The junction had 11 bases not matched to a gene; V was cut back by 5 bases and J by 8 bases. The germline V gene has CDR1 SEHNR and CDR2 FQNEAQ (reference sequence). The CDR3 nucleotides read TGTGCCAGCAGCCCCGGGACTAGCGGGGGTCTGGGGGATGAGCAGTTCTTC. Its translation is CASSPGTSGGLGDEQFF.

This clonotype showed up many times. The rearrangement joins TRBV2 to TRBJ2-6; TRBD1 aligns across 7 bases. Trimming at V came to 11 bases and at J to 4 bases, leaving 11 bases not matched to a gene. This CDR3 comprises 15 residues. The germline V gene has CDR1 SNHLY and CDR2 FYNNEI. CDR3: CAGSDRESGANVLTF. The DNA for the CDR3 is TGTGCCGGGTCCGACAGGGAATCCGGGGCCAACGTCCTGACTTTC.

This rearrangement joins TRBV2 to TRBJ2-5, with D perhaps assigned TRBD1 or TRBD2 (5 bases each). This CDR3 spans 13 amino acids. V shed 2 bases and J shed 5 bases, with 9 bases lying between them. Germline V gene lookup returns CDR1 SNHLY and CDR2 FYNNEI. The CDR3 sequence is CASSERGTETQYF. As DNA, the CDR3 is TGTGCCAGCAGTGAAAGAGGGACGGAGACCCAGTACTTC.

This clonotype was detected only a few times. The chain employs TRBV7-9 and TRBJ2-2, with 8 bases identical to TRBD2. The CDR3 is 19 residues long. J lost 3 bases, V lost 3 bases, and 15 bases had no gene match. Germline CDR1 reads SEHNR; CDR2 reads FQNEAQ (reference sequence). This chain's CDR3 is CASSFLGEREMRHTGELFF. As DNA, the CDR3 is TGTGCCAGCAGCTTTCTTGGGGAGCGGGAGATGCGACACACCGGGGAGCTGTTTTTT.